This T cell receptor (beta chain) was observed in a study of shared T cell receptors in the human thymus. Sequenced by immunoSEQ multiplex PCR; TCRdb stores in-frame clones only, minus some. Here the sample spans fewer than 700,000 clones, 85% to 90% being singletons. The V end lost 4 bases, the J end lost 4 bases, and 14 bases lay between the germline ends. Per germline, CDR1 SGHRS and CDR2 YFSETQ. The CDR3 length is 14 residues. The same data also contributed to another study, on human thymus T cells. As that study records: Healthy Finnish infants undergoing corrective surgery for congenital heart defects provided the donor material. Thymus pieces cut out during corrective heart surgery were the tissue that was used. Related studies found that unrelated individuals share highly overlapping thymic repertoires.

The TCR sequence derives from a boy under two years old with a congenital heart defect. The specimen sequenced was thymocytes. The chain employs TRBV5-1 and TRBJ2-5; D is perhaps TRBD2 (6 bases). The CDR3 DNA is TGCGCCAGCAGCGGTTGGGGGGATAGAGAGACCCAGTACTTC. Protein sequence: CASSGWGDRETQYF.